This entry is about one T cell receptor (beta chain). This receptor's antigen is unknown. Base quality data are lacking; no much larger clone is found one base away. This sample is part of a study of blood T cell repertoires in COVID-19 (dated by TCRdb to about 2020). The study in broad terms: Samples covering the acute and convalescent phases of COVID-19 were provided by collaborators in the United States, Italy and Spain. The prospective study material was composed of cDNA or gDNA derived from T cells, B-cell-depleted T cells, or PBMCs. The repertoires were released in a freely available public database meant as a resource for research on the immune response to SARS-CoV-2. The dataset comprised deeply sampled blood TCRbeta repertoires from subjects exposed to, actively infected with, or recovered from COVID-19. HLA class I and class II types, where available, came from metadata supplied by the sample provider rather than from assay-based typing. Sample metadata almost always included a de-identified subject ID, COVID-19 status, age in years and sex. Samples came from the ongoing ImmuneRACE study (first 160 participants) plus 1,254 subjects from 6 global collaborators.

TCRbeta CDR3 regions were amplified from genomic DNA using the immunoSEQ Assay, a bias-controlled multiplex PCR. In the paper's pipeline: The number of nucleated cells in each sample was estimated from the amplification of reference gene primers within the assay. To quantify the absolute abundance of each unique TCRbeta CDR3 rearrangement, sequence reads were collapsed and filtered. Productive Simpson clonality was computed per sample as the square root of Simpson's diversity index over productive rearrangements. As stored in TCRdb, this immuneACCESS dataset retains in-frame rearrangements with V and J assigned. A fraction of the clones does not appear; measured against another copy, unresolved V genes explain less than half of the discrepancy, and the remainder lacks a known reason. Clonal size and the V and J genes are those of that table, whereas D and trimming came from the DNA. Recorded for this sample are a few hundred thousand clones; about 90% of them occurred a single time. The leading ten clones occupy approximately 8.1% of the sample.

Including cysteine and phenylalanine, the CDR3 has 15 amino acids. Left in the record is the CDR3 DNA by itself, 45 bases read in frame from the first base. CDR1 SGHTA and CDR2 FQGNSA were looked up in the germline V gene. V gives up 5 bases and J gives up 5 bases, and the segment between their germline ends measures 18 bases. The paper's findings and limits, for the study overall: The amount of clinical and demographic metadata varied by source and participant and was provided uncurated.

Another Seattle source contributed samples from volunteer blood donors who had recovered from COVID-19. Whole blood was collected in K2EDTA tubes by collaborating institutions according to the institutions' own protocols. For TCRbeta analysis, collaborator samples were shipped as frozen whole blood, as isolated PBMCs, or as DNA extracted from either sample type. This receptor was taken from a woman in her forties or fifties who had recovered from COVID-19. The chain joins TRBV7-2 to TRBJ1-2; possibly the D gene is TRBD1, per 5 matching bases. Sequenced sample: peripheral blood. The CDR3 corresponds to CASSPPGVDSYGYTF. DNA sequence: TGTGCCAGCAGCCCACCGGGGGTAGACTCTTATGGCTACACCTTC.